This TCR beta chain was captured in a study of patients and donors after allogeneic stem cell transplantation. This clonotype occurred a few times. Being one base from a much bigger clone, this may be a read error. MiXCR, applied by TCRdb to the RT-PCR reads, yields one record per CDR3 protein. The table has about 18,000 distinct CDR3 sequences, around 5% seen once. Trimming removed 1 base from V and 7 bases from J, with 17 bases in between. The CDR3 has 16 amino acids. Germline V gives CDR1 LGHNA, CDR2 YNFKEQ. The receptor was derived from a human donor who was either an allogeneic HSCT recipient or a stem cell or donor lymphocyte infusion donor (not recorded which). It is not recorded whose cells these are; they may come from a transplant donor. What was sequenced was blood, either unsorted or a sorted T cell fraction (not recorded which). V usage is TRBV4-2 and J usage is TRBJ2-1, with D unresolved. The CDR3 bases are TGTGCCAGCAGCCAAGGAGCGCGCGACCGTTGGAATGAGCAGTTCTTC. It encodes CASSQGARDRWNEQFF.